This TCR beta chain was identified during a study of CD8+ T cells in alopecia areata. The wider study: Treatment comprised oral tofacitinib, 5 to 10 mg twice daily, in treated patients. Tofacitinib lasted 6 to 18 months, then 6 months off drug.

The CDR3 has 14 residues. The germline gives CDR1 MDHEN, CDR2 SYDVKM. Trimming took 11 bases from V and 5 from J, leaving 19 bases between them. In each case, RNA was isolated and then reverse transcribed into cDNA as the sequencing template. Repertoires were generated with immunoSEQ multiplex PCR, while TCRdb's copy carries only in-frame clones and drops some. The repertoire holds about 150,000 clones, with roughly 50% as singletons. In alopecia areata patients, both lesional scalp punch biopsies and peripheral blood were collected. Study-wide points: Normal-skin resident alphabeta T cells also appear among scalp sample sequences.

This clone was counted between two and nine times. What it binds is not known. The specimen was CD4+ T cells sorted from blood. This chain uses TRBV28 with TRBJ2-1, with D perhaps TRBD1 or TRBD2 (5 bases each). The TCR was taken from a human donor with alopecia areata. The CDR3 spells CAATRGERNNEQFF. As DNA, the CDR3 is TGTGCCGCGACAAGAGGGGAGCGAAACAATGAGCAGTTCTTC.